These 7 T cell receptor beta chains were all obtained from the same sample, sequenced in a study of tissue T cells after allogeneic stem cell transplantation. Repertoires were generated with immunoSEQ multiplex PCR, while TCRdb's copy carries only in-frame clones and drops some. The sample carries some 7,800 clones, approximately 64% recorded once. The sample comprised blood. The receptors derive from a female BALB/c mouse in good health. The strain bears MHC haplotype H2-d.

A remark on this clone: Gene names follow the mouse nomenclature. CDR3 DNA (partial): TGTGCCTGGAGCCGGGACAGGAACACCGGGCAGCTCTAC. Translated: CAWSRDRNTGQLY. The complete CDR3 protein is CAWSRDRNTGQLYF. J is TRBJ2-2 and V is TRBV31, with 8 bases lining up with TRBD1. With the read ending 1 residue before the CDR3 end, the germline J gene is used to fill in that end. J gave up 2 bases and V 3 bases, and 2 bases lay outside the gene matches. The CDR3 covers 14 residues. Germline values: CDR1 GKSSPN, CDR2 SITVG.

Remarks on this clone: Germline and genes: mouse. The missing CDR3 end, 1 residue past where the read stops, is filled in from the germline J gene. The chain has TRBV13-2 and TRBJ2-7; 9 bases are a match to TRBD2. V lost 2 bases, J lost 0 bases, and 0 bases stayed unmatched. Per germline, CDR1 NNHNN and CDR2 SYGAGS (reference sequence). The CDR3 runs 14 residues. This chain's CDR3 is CASGDWGGSYEQYF. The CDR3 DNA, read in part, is TGTGCCAGCGGTGACTGGGGGGGCTCCTATGAACAGTAC.

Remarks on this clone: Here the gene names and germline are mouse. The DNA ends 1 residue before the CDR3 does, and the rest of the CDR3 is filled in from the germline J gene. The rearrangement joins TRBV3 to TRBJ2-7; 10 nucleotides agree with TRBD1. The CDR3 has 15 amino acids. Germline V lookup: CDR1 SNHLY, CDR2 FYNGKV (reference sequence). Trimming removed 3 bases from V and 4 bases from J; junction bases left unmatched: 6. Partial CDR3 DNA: TGTGCCAGCAGCTTTCCCGGGACAGGGGAATATGAACAGTAC. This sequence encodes CASSFPGTGEYEQY. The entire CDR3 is CASSFPGTGEYEQYF.

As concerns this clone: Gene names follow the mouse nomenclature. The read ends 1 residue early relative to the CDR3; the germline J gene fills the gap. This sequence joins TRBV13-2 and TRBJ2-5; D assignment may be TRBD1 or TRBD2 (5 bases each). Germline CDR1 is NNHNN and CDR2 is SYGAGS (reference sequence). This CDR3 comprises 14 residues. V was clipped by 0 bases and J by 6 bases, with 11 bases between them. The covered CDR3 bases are TGTGCCAGCGGTGATGTAGGGGCGCATGACACCCAGTAC. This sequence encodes CASGDVGAHDTQY. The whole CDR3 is CASGDVGAHDTQYF.

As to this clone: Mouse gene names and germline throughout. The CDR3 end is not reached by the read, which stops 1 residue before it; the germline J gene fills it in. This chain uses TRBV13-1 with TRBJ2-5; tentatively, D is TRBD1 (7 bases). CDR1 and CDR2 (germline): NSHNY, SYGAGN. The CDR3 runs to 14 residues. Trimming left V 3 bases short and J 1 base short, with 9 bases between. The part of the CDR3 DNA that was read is TGTGCCAGCAGTGTCAGGGGGGACCAAGACACCCAGTAC. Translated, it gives CASSVRGDQDTQY. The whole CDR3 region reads CASSVRGDQDTQYF.

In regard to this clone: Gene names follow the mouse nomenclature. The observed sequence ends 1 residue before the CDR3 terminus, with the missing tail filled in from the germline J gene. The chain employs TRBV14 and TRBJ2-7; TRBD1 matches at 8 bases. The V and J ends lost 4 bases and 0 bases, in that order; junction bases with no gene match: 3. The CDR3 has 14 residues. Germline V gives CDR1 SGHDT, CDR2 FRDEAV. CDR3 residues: CASSLDRGSYEQYF. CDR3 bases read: TGTGCCAGCAGTCTCGACAGGGGCTCCTATGAACAGTAC.

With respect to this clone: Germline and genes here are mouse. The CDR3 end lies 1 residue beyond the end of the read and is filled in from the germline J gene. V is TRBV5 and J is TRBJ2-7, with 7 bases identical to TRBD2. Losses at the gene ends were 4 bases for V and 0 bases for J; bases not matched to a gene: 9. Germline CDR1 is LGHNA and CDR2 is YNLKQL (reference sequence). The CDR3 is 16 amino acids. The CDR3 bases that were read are TGTGCCAGCAGCCCTGAACCGGGACTGAGCTCCTATGAACAGTAC. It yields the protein CASSPEPGLSSYEQY. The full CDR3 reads CASSPEPGLSSYEQYF.